Listed below are T cell receptor beta chains from one sample, sequenced in a study of T-cell memory formation after mild COVID-19. TCRdb analysed the 5' RACE reads with MiXCR anew, one entry per CDR3 protein. The sample carries around 27,000 distinct CDR3 sequences, less than 8% recorded once. The specimen sequenced was PBMCs or a T cell subset sorted from them (not recorded which). These TCRs come from an adult woman who had mild COVID-19 (a few samples of this study predate the infection). Cell type and time point are not known. Both conserved end residues are part of each CDR3. The order of the fields is clone size, V gene, J gene, CDR3 protein. Part of the rows lack a size; the others show once, few, many or a class for expanded clones.

many	TRBV7-7	TRBJ1-1	CASSLSLNTEAFF
many	TRBV18	TRBJ1-2	CASSPPGLWGYTF
few	TRBV12-3/TRBV12-4	TRBJ2-3	CATRQSGKGSDTQYF
many	TRBV25-1	TRBJ2-7	CASSDRGPSYEQYF
many	TRBV7-9	TRBJ2-1	CASSTGTGGYEQFF
many	TRBV5-4	TRBJ2-5	CASSPSDFLETQYF
many	TRBV3-2	TRBJ2-7	CASSQDRTSGPSSYEQYF
many	TRBV7-2	TRBJ2-1	CASSLFSSDYNEQFF
many	TRBV29-1	TRBJ2-5	CSVEDRRTGEETQYF
.	TRBV7-9	TRBJ2-1	CASSLQLAGAGSYNEQFF
many	TRBV5-5	TRBJ1-4	CASSNLRTGGDEKLFF
many	TRBV6-4	TRBJ2-3	CASTRNAGGASDTQYF
many	TRBV29-1	TRBJ2-3	CSGSGTSPDTQYF
many	TRBV7-9	TRBJ1-4	CASSQPGGRSEKLFF
many	TRBV24-1	TRBJ2-1	CATSAAEDLYNEQFF
many	TRBV6-2/TRBV6-3	TRBJ2-6	CASTTGNSGANVLTF